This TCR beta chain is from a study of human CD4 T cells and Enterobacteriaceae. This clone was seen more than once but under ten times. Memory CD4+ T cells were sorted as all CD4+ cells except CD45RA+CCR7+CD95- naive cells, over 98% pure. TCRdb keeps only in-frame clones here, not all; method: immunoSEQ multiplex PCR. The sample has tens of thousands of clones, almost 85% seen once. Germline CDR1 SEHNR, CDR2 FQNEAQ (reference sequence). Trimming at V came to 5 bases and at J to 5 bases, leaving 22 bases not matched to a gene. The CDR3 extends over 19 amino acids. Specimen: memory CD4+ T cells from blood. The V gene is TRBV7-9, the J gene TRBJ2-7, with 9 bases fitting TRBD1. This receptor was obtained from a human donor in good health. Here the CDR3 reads CASSPRSRPGTGFIHEQYF. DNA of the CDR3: TGTGCCAGCAGCCCTCGCTCTCGGCCCGGGACAGGGTTCATCCACGAGCAGTACTTC.